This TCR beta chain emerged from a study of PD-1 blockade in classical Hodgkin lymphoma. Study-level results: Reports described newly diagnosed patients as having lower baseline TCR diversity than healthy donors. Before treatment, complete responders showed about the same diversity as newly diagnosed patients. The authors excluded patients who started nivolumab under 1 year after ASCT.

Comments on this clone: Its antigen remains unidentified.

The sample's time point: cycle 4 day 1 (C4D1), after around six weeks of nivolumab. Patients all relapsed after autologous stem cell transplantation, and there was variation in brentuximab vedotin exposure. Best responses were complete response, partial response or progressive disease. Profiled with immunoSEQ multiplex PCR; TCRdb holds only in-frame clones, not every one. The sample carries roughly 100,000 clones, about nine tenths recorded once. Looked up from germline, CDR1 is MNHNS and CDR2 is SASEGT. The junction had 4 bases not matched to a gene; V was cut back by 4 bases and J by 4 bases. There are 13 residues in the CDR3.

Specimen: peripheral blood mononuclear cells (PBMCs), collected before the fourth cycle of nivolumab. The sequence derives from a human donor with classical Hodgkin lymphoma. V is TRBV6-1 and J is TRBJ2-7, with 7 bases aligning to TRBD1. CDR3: CASSGTGDYEQYF. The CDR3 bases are TGTGCCAGCAGTGGTACAGGGGATTACGAGCAGTACTTC.